One and the same sample provided the 3 T cell receptor beta chains below, sequenced in a study of T cell responses to AZD1222 COVID-19 vaccine. Generated by immunoSEQ multiplex PCR, the TCRdb table keeps only in-frame clones and is missing some. The sample has around 160,000 clones, around nine tenths seen once. Sequencing used peripheral blood, obtained on day 0 of AZD1222 vaccination. These receptors were taken from an adult in good health.

The rearrangement uses TRBV7-3 and TRBJ2-3; 7 nucleotides match TRBD1. The CDR3 length is 15 residues. The germline V gene encodes CDR1 SGHTA and CDR2 FQGTGA. J lost 2 bases, V lost 6 bases, and 8 bases had no gene match. CDR3 DNA: TGTGCCAGCAGACCGACAGGGACCCTCACAGATACGCAGTATTTT. This sequence encodes CASRPTGTLTDTQYF.

This chain joins TRBV6-5 and TRBJ1-2; maybe TRBD1 (5 bases). This CDR3 is 12 amino acids long. V was shortened by 9 bases and J by 0 bases, with 8 bases between the two germline ends. Germline V lookup: CDR1 MNHEY, CDR2 SVGAGI. The DNA for the CDR3 is TGTGCCAGTGCAGGGCCTAACTATGGCTACACCTTC. Translating it yields CASAGPNYGYTF.

This clone was detected only a few times. The chain is built from TRBV10-3 and TRBJ1-2; no clear D. The germline CDR1 and CDR2 sequences are ENHRY and SYGVKD. With 7 bases removed from V and 8 bases from J, the gap between germline ends came to 14 bases. CDR3 length: 12 amino acids. The CDR3 reads CAITGEPGGYTF. For the CDR3, the DNA is TGTGCCATCACCGGGGAGCCGGGGGGCTACACCTTC.